Detailed here is one T cell receptor (beta chain). No antigen is known for it. The PCR contained 60 Vbeta and 13 Jbeta primers. The protocol was immunoSEQ multiplex PCR, while the TCRdb copy is restricted to in-frame clones and leaves out a portion. The table records around 140,000 clones, 76% of them present only once. The CDR3 contains 15 residues. Germline CDR1 reads SGHNT; CDR2 reads YYREEE (reference sequence). Deletions cut 1 base from V and 0 bases from J, with 9 bases between. These data come from a study of cytomegalovirus exposure and HLA in healthy donors. Regarding the study as a whole: A link between a missense DCLRE1C variant and TCR beta V- and J-gene trimming emerged from a later analysis. In an earlier analysis, about 87% or about 30%: the productive usage of most TCR beta V segments.

This clonotype originated in a man aged 40-55 years in good health and CMV-seronegative. The sequencing sample was made of PBMCs. The chain links TRBV5-4 to TRBJ2-3; tentative D call: TRBD2 (6 bases). This chain's CDR3 is CASSLFSGSTDTQYF. CDR3 sequence (DNA): TGTGCCAGCAGCTTGTTCAGCGGGAGCACAGATACGCAGTATTTT.